This entry lists 2 T cell receptor beta chains sequenced from one sample in a study of human T cells and chemical hapten exposure (dated by TCRdb to about 2021). The receptor library was made with RACE. Sequencing was performed on a NextSeq 500. The raw public reads went through TCRdb reprocessing: fastp at Q25, MiXCR clone calling, in-frame beta chains kept. Every CDR3 protein is listed once, alongside the most common genes and DNA of its rows. The table for this sample lists some 340,000 distinct CDR3 sequences; about 7% of them were counted only once. Approximately 8.9% of the sample comes from the top ten. This sample's time point label indicates: patch test 1, 2 weeks after DPC sensitization. The intended sense of this specimen's treatment or condition label: therapeutic diphenylcyclopropenone sensitization with weekly scalp DPC. The sample here was whole blood, taken in connection with sensitization to the hapten diphenylcyclopropenone (DPC). Source of these receptors: a woman aged 18-29 years with alopecia areata. Some clones in this sample may be carry-over from other donors' samples.

This clonotype was counted between two and nine times. The CDR3: CASSYKGWSNQPQHF. CDR3 in DNA: TGTGCCAGCAGTTACAAGGGTTGGAGCAATCAGCCCCAGCATTTT. The chain links TRBV6-2 or TRBV6-3 to TRBJ1-5; the D is unclear. Germline-derived CDR1 and CDR2 are MNHEY and SVGEGT. Trimming stripped 2 bases from V and 1 base from J, with 9 bases between. CDR3 length equals 15 residues.

V and J are TRBV7-2 and TRBJ1-4, with D perhaps matching TRBD1 (5 bases). CDR3 length: 16 amino acids. Trimming shortened V by 5 bases and J by 8 bases, and 21 bases separated the two germline ends. CDR1 and CDR2 from the germline V gene are SGHTA and FQGNSA. The DNA for the CDR3 is TGTGCCAGCAGCCCTAGGGGAGGGGTAGCCGAGGAAAAACTGTTTTTT. Protein sequence: CASSPRGGVAEEKLFF.